Described below is a single TCR beta chain sequence and its context. Generated by immunoSEQ multiplex PCR, the TCRdb table keeps only in-frame clones and is missing some. The sample has tens of thousands of clones; roughly 83% are singletons. These data are taken from a study of OX40 agonist ivuxolimab in advanced cancers. Study-wide context: The mean age was approximately 60 years, ranging from 23 to 79, with around four fifths of participants male.

The V and J ends lost 6 bases and 0 bases, in that order; junction bases with no gene match: 14. The CDR3 covers 18 residues. Germline V gives CDR1 PRHDT, CDR2 FYEKMQ (reference sequence). Collection of blood occurred at baseline, at cycle 4 day 1, and at cycle 7 day 1. This specimen was CD4+ or CD8+ T cells sorted from blood, taken in a trial of the OX40 agonist ivuxolimab. V gene TRBV13 combines with J gene TRBJ2-7; 10 bases agree with TRBD1. The receptor was isolated from an adult with an advanced solid tumor such as melanoma, head and neck, liver or kidney cancer. CDR3 residues: CASSRLPPGQGDSYEQYF. The CDR3 DNA sequence: TGTGCCAGCAGTCGTTTGCCCCCCGGACAGGGGGACTCCTACGAGCAGTACTTC.